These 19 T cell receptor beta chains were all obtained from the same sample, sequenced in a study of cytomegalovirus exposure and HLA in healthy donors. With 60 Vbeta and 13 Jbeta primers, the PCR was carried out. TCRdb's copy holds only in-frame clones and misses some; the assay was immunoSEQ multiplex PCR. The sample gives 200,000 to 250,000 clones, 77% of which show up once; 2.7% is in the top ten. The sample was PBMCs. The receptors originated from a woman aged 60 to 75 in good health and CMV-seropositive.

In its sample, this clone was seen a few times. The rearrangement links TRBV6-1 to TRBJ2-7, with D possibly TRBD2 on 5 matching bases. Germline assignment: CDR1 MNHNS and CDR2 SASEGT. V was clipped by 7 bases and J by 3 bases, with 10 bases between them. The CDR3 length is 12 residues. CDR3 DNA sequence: TGTGCCAGCACCAACCGGGGCTACGAGCAGTACTTC. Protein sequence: CASTNRGYEQYF.

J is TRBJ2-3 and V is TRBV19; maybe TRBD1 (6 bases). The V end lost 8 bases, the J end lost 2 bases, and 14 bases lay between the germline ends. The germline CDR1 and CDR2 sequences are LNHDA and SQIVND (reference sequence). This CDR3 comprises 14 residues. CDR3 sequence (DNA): TGTGCCAGTTACCGGACAGCAACCACAGATACGCAGTATTTT. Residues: CASYRTATTDTQYF.

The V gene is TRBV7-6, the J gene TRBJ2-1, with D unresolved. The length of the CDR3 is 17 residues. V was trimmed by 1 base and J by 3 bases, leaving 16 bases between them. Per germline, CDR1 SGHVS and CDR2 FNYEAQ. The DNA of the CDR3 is TGTGCCAGCAGCTTAGACCGAGCGTCCACTGGCTACAATGAGCAGTTCTTC. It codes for CASSLDRASTGYNEQFF.

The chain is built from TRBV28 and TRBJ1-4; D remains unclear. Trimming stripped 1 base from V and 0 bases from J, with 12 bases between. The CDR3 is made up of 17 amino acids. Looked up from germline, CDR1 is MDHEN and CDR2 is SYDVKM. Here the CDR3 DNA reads TGTGCCAGCAGTTTATATGAGGCAGCTGCAACTAATGAAAAACTGTTTTTT. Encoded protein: CASSLYEAAATNEKLFF.

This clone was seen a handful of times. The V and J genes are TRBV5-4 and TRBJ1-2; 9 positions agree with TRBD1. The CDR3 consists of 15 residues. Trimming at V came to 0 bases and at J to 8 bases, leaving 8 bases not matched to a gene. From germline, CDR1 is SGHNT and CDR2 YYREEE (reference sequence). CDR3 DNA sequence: TGTGCCAGCAGCTTGGTGGGACAGGGATCGTTCGGCTACACCTTC. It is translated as CASSLVGQGSFGYTF.

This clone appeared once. The CDR3 is CASRQWATEAFF. The CDR3 bases are TGTGCCAGTAGACAGTGGGCCACTGAAGCTTTCTTT. The rearrangement links TRBV19 to TRBJ1-1, with no clear D. CDR1 is LNHDA and CDR2 is SQIVND in the germline V gene (reference sequence). V was pared by 6 bases and J by 4 bases, with 9 bases between. The length of the CDR3 is 12 residues.

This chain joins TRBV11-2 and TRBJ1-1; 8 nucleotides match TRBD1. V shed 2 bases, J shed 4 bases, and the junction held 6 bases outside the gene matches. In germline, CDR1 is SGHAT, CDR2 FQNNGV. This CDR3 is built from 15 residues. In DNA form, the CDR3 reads TGTGCCAGCAGCTTAAATACAGGGGGGATCACTGAAGCTTTCTTT. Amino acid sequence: CASSLNTGGITEAFF.

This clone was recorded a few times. Written as DNA, the CDR3 is TGTGCCAGCAGCTCGACGGGACTAGCGGGAGGCACGGAGCAGTTCTTC. Protein sequence: CASSSTGLAGGTEQFF. The genes are TRBV11-2 and TRBJ2-1; TRBD2 matches 15 bases. The trim removed 4 bases at V and 10 bases at J, leaving 8 bases unmatched. From germline, CDR1 is SGHAT and CDR2 FQNNGV. The CDR3 runs 16 residues.

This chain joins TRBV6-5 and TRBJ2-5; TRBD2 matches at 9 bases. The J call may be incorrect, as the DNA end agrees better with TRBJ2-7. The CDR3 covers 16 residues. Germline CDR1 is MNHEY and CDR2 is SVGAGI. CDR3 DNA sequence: TGTGCCAGCAGTTACTCGACCAGCGGGGGGTTCTACGAGCAGTACTTC. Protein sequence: CASSYSTSGGFYEQYF.

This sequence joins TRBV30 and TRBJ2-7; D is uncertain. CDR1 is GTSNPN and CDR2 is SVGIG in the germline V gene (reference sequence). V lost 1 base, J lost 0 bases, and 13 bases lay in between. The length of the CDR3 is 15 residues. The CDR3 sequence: CAWSARSGNSYEQYF. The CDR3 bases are TGTGCCTGGAGTGCGAGATCCGGTAACTCCTACGAGCAGTACTTC.

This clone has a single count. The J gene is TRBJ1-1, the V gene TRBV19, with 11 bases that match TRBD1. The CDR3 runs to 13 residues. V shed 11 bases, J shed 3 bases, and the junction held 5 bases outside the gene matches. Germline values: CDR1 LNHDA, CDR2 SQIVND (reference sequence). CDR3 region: CASRDRGDTEAFF. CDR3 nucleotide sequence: TGTGCCTCCAGGGACAGGGGGGACACTGAAGCTTTCTTT. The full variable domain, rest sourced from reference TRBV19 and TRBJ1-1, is DGGITQSPKYLFRKEGQNVTLSCEQNLNHDAMYWYRQDPGQGLRLIYYSQIVNDFQKGDIAEGYSVSREKKESFPLTVTSAQKNPTAFYLCASRDRGDTEAFFGQGTRLTVV.

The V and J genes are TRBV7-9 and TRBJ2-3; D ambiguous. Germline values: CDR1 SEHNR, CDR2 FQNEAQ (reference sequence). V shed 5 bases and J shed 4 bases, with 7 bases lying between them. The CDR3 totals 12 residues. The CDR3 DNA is TGTGCCAGCAGCCCTACCGCAGATACGCAGTATTTT. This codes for CASSPTADTQYF.

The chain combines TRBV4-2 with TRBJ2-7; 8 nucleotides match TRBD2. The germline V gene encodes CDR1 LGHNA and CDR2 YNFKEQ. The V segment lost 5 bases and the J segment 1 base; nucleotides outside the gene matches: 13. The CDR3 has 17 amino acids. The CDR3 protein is CASSYNRGGTVSYEQYF. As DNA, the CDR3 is TGTGCCAGCAGCTATAACCGGGGGGGCACGGTGTCCTACGAGCAGTACTTC.

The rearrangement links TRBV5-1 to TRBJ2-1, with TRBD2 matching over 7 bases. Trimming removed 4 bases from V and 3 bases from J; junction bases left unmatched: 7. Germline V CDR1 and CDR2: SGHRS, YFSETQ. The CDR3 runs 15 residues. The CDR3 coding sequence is TGCGCCAGCAGCGCCGTAGGACTAGACTACAATGAGCAGTTCTTC. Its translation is CASSAVGLDYNEQFF.

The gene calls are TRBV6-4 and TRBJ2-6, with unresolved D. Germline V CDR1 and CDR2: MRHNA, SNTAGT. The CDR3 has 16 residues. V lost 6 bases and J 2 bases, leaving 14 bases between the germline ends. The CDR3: CASSKQGETGANVLTF. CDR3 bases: TGTGCCAGCAGCAAACAAGGAGAGACTGGGGCCAACGTCCTGACTTTC.

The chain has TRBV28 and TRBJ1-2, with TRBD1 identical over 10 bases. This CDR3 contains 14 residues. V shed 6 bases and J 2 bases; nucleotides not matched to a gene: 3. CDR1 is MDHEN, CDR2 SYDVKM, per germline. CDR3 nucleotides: TGTGCCAGCAGCCCGGACAGGGGGAACTATGGCTACACCTTC. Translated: CASSPDRGNYGYTF.

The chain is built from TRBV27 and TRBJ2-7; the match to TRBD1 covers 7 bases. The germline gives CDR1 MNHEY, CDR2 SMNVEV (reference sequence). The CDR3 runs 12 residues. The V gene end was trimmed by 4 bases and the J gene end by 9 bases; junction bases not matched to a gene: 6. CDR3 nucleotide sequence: TGTGCCAGCAGTTCACCTGGACAGGTGCAGTACTTC. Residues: CASSSPGQVQYF.

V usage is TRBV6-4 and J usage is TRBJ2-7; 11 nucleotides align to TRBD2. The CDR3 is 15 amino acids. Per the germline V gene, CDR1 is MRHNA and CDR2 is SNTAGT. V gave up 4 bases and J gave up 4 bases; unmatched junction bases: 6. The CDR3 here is CASSARLAGLYEQYF. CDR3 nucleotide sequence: TGTGCCAGCAGTGCGCGACTAGCGGGGTTATACGAGCAGTACTTC.

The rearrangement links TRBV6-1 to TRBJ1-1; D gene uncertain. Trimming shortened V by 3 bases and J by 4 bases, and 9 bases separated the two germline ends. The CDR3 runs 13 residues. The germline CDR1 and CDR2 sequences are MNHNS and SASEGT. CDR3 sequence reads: CASSDVRGTEAFF. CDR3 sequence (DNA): TGTGCCAGCAGTGACGTAAGAGGCACTGAAGCTTTCTTT.